The sequence of this T cell receptor (beta chain) was determined in a study of radiotherapy plus CTLA-4 blockade in lung cancer (dated by TCRdb to the late 2010s). Regarding the complete study: Among the enrolled patients, about 19% had an objective response, and about 29% reached disease control. The paper's findings and limits, for the study overall: The strongest predictors of response were reported to be early dynamic shifts in blood T cell clones along with a rise in serum interferon-beta following radiation. After treatment with radiotherapy and ipilimumab, TCR clones that originated in tumors expanded in peripheral blood.

The study evaluated CTLA-4 blockade (ipilimumab) given together with focal radiation therapy in patients who had chemo-refractory metastatic non-small-cell lung cancer. Comments on this clone: Its recognized antigen is unknown. Base-call qualities are not available, and no considerably larger clone is one nucleotide away.

To prepare the library, the immunoSEQ multiplex PCR assay was applied. TCRdb retrieved this table from immuneACCESS and kept in-frame rearrangements only. Not all clones are present; in checked studies, unresolved V genes account for under half, and no reason is known for the remainder. Within this sample are about 76,000 clones, with approximately 84% of them counted one time only. The ten most abundant clones make up approximately 0.77% of the sample. The CDR3, cysteine through phenylalanine, is 16 amino acids long. Of all the DNA, just the CDR3 is kept, 48 bases in frame from base 1. V was cut back by 0 bases and J by 2 bases, leaving a gap of 11 bases between them. Via the germline V gene, CDR1 is SGDLS and CDR2 YYNGEE.

The chain uses TRBV9 and TRBJ2-2, with TRBD2 perhaps the D gene, on 5 matching bases. The TCR was taken from a human donor with non-small cell lung cancer who had stable disease on radiotherapy plus ipilimumab. The material was peripheral blood, obtained from a patient treated with radiotherapy plus ipilimumab. The CDR3 protein is CASSVAGNENTGELFF. The nucleotides are TGTGCCAGCAGCGTAGCGGGGAACGAAAACACCGGGGAGCTGTTTTTT.